The 28 T cell receptor beta chains below all came from one sample that was sequenced in a study of blood T cell repertoires in COVID-19. Clones were sequenced by immunoSEQ multiplex PCR, and TCRdb holds only the in-frame ones, with some missing. The sample holds 85,000 to 95,000 clones, about 91% seen once. Sequencing input: peripheral blood. All receptors derive from a man aged 60 to 75 with acute or convalescent COVID-19.

The V call is TRBV2, the J call TRBJ1-6; D gene uncertain. Germline V gene lookup returns CDR1 SNHLY and CDR2 FYNNEI. CDR3 size: 14 residues. Trimming pared 2 bases from V and 8 bases from J, leaving 10 bases between. CDR3 in DNA: TGTGCCAGCAGTGAATTGGTCGGGGATTCACCCCTCCACTTT. This translates into CASSELVGDSPLHF.

V usage is TRBV5-6 and J usage is TRBJ1-2; 7 bases are a match to TRBD1. The ends lost 1 base at V and 4 bases at J; junction bases unmatched: 4. The CDR3 consists of 14 residues. Germline CDR1 is SGHDT and CDR2 is YYEEEE. The chain's CDR3 is CASSLPGQSYGYTF. Here the CDR3 DNA reads TGTGCCAGCAGCTTGCCGGGACAGAGCTATGGCTACACCTTC.

The J gene is TRBJ1-1, the V gene TRBV19; 7 bases agree with TRBD1. The CDR3 length is 15 residues. The germline CDR1 and CDR2 sequences are LNHDA and SQIVND (reference sequence). The V and J ends lost 1 base and 7 bases, in that order; junction bases with no gene match: 9. This chain's CDR3 is CASSIVADREFEAFF. The CDR3 DNA is TGTGCCAGTAGTATAGTTGCCGACAGGGAATTTGAAGCTTTCTTT.

The genes are TRBV7-3 and TRBJ1-2; unclear D gene. Germline CDR1 reads SGHTA; CDR2 reads FQGTGA. Trimming shortened V by 3 bases and J by 7 bases, and 15 bases separated the two germline ends. The CDR3 is made up of 14 amino acids. The DNA for the CDR3 is TGTGCCAGCAGCTTTAGACGGCAAACTAGTGGCTACACCTTC. Its protein is CASSFRRQTSGYTF.

This rearrangement joins TRBV28 to TRBJ2-3; the D gene is possibly TRBD2 (6 bases). Trimming removed 9 bases from V and 5 bases from J, with 21 bases in between. The germline V gene encodes CDR1 MDHEN and CDR2 SYDVKM. The CDR3 loop spans 15 amino acids. CDR3 bases: TGTGCCAGTTGTATGAGAGCGGGCGGCGTAGATACGCAGTATTTT. Translating it yields CASCMRAGGVDTQYF. Full variable domain (remainder filled in from reference TRBV28 and TRBJ2-3): DVKVTQSSRYLVKRTGEKVFLECVQDMDHENMFWYRQDPGLGLRLIYFSYDVKMKEKGDIPEGYSVSREKKERFSLILESASTNQTSMYLCASCMRAGGVDTQYFGPGTRLTVL.

V is TRBV4-2 and J is TRBJ2-2; 8 bases match TRBD2. There are 15 residues in the CDR3. Unmatched junction bases numbered 9, after V lost 6 bases and J lost 6 bases. Germline V gene data show CDR1 as LGHNA and CDR2 as YNFKEQ. Here the CDR3 DNA reads TGTGCCAGCAGACCAACCGGGACTAGGTCCGGGGAGCTGTTTTTT. Its translation is CASRPTGTRSGELFF.

The chain combines TRBV6-5 with TRBJ2-7, with 11 bases that match TRBD2. Germline CDR1 reads MNHEY; CDR2 reads SVGAGI. The CDR3 totals 14 residues. Trimming at V came to 4 bases and at J to 4 bases, leaving 3 bases not matched to a gene. This chain's CDR3 is CASSLAGGPYEQYF. CDR3 in DNA: TGTGCCAGCAGTTTAGCGGGAGGGCCGTACGAGCAGTACTTC.

The chain carries TRBV7-2 and TRBJ2-1; TRBD2 aligns across 11 bases. Unmatched junction bases numbered 10, after V lost 0 bases and J lost 0 bases. CDR1 is SGHTA and CDR2 is FQGNSA in the germline V gene. CDR3 length: 20 amino acids. This chain's CDR3 is CASSLAQLAGVPNSYNEQFF. In nucleotides, the CDR3 is TGTGCCAGCAGCTTAGCTCAACTAGCGGGAGTACCTAACTCCTACAATGAGCAGTTCTTC.

The chain couples TRBV29-1 to TRBJ1-1, with TRBD1 as a possible D gene (5 bases). This CDR3 region has 13 residues. The V end lost 4 bases, the J end lost 4 bases, and 13 bases lay between the germline ends. CDR1 and CDR2 from the germline V gene are SQVTM and ANQGSEA. The CDR3 loop reads CSVGQGFGTEAFF. In DNA form, the CDR3 reads TGCAGCGTTGGTCAGGGCTTTGGCACTGAAGCTTTCTTT. The variable domain in full, completed from reference TRBV29-1 and TRBJ1-1, reads SAVISQKPSRDICQRGTSLTIQCQVDSQVTMMFWYRQQPGQSLTLIATANQGSEATYESGFVIDKFPISRPNLTFSTLTVSNMSPEDSSIYLCSVGQGFGTEAFFGQGTRLTVV.

The J gene is TRBJ2-5, the V gene TRBV18, with 8 bases that match TRBD1. The germline V gene encodes CDR1 KGHSH and CDR2 LQKENI. Trimming at V came to 4 bases and at J to 3 bases, leaving 1 base not matched to a gene. This CDR3 has 13 amino acids. CDR3 in amino acids: CASSRGQEETQYF. The CDR3 nucleotides are TGTGCCAGCTCACGGGGACAGGAAGAGACCCAGTACTTC.

Here the CDR3 DNA reads TGTGCCAGCATCAAGGACAGGGGAGTAGGCGAAGCTTTCTTT. This sequence encodes CASIKDRGVGEAFF. The gene calls are TRBV27 and TRBJ1-1, with TRBD1 matching over 9 bases. CDR1 and CDR2 (germline): MNHEY, SMNVEV (reference sequence). The CDR3 length is 14 residues. Unmatched junction bases numbered 11, after V lost 7 bases and J lost 8 bases.

The table lists this clone with a count of one. This chain joins TRBV28 and TRBJ2-7, with 10 nucleotides matching TRBD1. This CDR3 has 18 residues. V gave up 3 bases and J gave up 5 bases; unmatched junction bases: 16. CDR1 is MDHEN, CDR2 SYDVKM, per germline. CDR3 protein: CASSFYGTGAFPPHEQYF. The CDR3 coding sequence is TGTGCCAGCAGTTTTTACGGGACAGGGGCTTTCCCCCCTCACGAGCAGTACTTC. The whole variable domain, remainder taken from reference TRBV28 and TRBJ2-7, is DVKVTQSSRYLVKRTGEKVFLECVQDMDHENMFWYRQDPGLGLRLIYFSYDVKMKEKGDIPEGYSVSREKKERFSLILESASTNQTSMYLCASSFYGTGAFPPHEQYFGPGTRLTVT.

The chain uses TRBV15 and TRBJ1-5, with 7 bases identical to TRBD1. Unmatched junction bases numbered 7, after V lost 4 bases and J lost 7 bases. Looked up from germline, CDR1 is LNHNV and CDR2 is YYDKDF (reference sequence). The CDR3 sequence is 14 residues long. The CDR3 region has the DNA TGTGCCACCAGCACCGACAGGGACGACCAGCCCCAGCATTTT. Translating it yields CATSTDRDDQPQHF. The complete variable domain, with remaining parts taken from reference TRBV15 and TRBJ1-5, reads DAMVIQNPRYQVTQFGKPVTLSCSQTLNHNVMYWYQQKSSQAPKLLFHYYDKDFNNEADTPDNFQSRRPNTSFCFLDIRSPGLGDTAMYLCATSTDRDDQPQHFGDGTRLSIL.

This chain links TRBV6-1 with TRBJ1-6; D perhaps matches TRBD1 (6 bases). The CDR3 length is 14 residues. The V end lost 7 bases, the J end lost 9 bases, and 16 bases lay between the germline ends. CDR1 and CDR2 (germline): MNHNS, SASEGT. The CDR3 sequence is CASTERGGASPLHF. The CDR3 DNA is TGTGCCAGCACCGAGAGGGGGGGGGCTTCACCCCTCCACTTT.

In its sample, this clone was seen once. J is TRBJ2-6 and V is TRBV19; D unclear. The CDR3 totals 14 residues. Germline assignment: CDR1 LNHDA and CDR2 SQIVND (reference sequence). Trimming left V 8 bases short and J 0 bases short, with 8 bases between. This CDR3 is CASGRISGANVLTF. CDR3 coding DNA: TGTGCCAGTGGCAGGATCTCTGGGGCCAACGTCCTGACTTTC.

V usage is TRBV19 and J usage is TRBJ1-4; TRBD1 matches at 8 bases. J was trimmed by 7 bases and V by 3 bases; bases with no gene match: 22. CDR1 is LNHDA, CDR2 SQIVND, per germline (reference sequence). This CDR3 contains 20 residues. The CDR3 loop reads CASSIASGSPATGVGEKLFF. The CDR3 DNA is TGTGCCAGTAGTATCGCCTCCGGCTCTCCGGCGACAGGGGTCGGTGAAAAACTGTTTTTT. Looking up the rest from reference TRBV19 and TRBJ1-4 gives the full variable domain: DGGITQSPKYLFRKEGQNVTLSCEQNLNHDAMYWYRQDPGQGLRLIYYSQIVNDFQKGDIAEGYSVSREKKESFPLTVTSAQKNPTAFYLCASSIASGSPATGVGEKLFFGSGTQLSVL.

The CDR3 is CASRRDRYGYTF. CDR3 in DNA: TGTGCCAGCAGGAGAGACAGATATGGCTACACCTTC. This rearrangement joins TRBV6-5 to TRBJ1-2, with a tentative D call TRBD1 (5 bases). Per germline, CDR1 MNHEY and CDR2 SVGAGI. V gave up 6 bases and J gave up 5 bases, with 10 bases separating them. The CDR3 is made up of 12 amino acids.

This clone was seen just once. V is TRBV12-3 or TRBV12-4 and J is TRBJ2-1; perhaps TRBD2 as D (5 bases). V was trimmed by 7 bases and J by 10 bases, leaving 11 bases between them. This CDR3 spans 11 amino acids. The CDR3 here is CASTYRGEQFF. The CDR3 nucleotides are TGTGCCAGCACCTACCGGGGAGAGCAGTTCTTC.

The chain links TRBV18 to TRBJ2-3; D might be TRBD2 (6 bases). Trimming shortened V by 5 bases and J by 1 base, and 7 bases separated the two germline ends. Germline V gene lookup returns CDR1 KGHSH and CDR2 LQKENI. The CDR3 runs 13 residues. The DNA of the CDR3 is TGTGCCAGCTCATGGGAGGGCACAGATACGCAGTATTTT. Protein: CASSWEGTDTQYF.

The V and J genes are TRBV10-2 and TRBJ1-2, with 8 bases fitting TRBD1. Per germline, CDR1 WSHSY and CDR2 SAAADI. This CDR3 comprises 14 residues. J was trimmed by 5 bases and V by 0 bases; bases with no gene match: 2. CDR3 region: CASSESTGEYGYTF. In nucleotides, the CDR3 is TGCGCCAGCAGTGAGTCGACAGGGGAGTATGGCTACACCTTC.

The rearrangement joins TRBV5-1 to TRBJ2-2; D is unresolved. This CDR3 spans 14 amino acids. Germline V gene data show CDR1 as SGHRS and CDR2 as YFSETQ. V dropped 4 bases and J dropped 0 bases, with 7 bases sitting between them. The CDR3 here is CASSGTTNTGELFF. CDR3 in DNA: TGCGCCAGCAGCGGCACCACGAACACCGGGGAGCTGTTTTTT. The full variable domain, in which reference TRBV5-1 and TRBJ2-2 provide the parts outside the CDR3, is KAGVTQTPRYLIKTRGQQVTLSCSPISGHRSVSWYQQTPGQGLQFLFEYFSETQRNKGNFPGRFSGRQFSNSRSEMNVSTLELGDSALYLCASSGTTNTGELFFGEGSRLTVL.

V is TRBV9 and J is TRBJ1-1; D is undetermined. The CDR3 covers 13 residues. CDR1 is SGDLS, CDR2 YYNGEE, per germline. Trimming removed 3 bases at V and 5 bases at J, with 11 bases between. Here the CDR3 DNA reads TGTGCCAGCAGCGGATCAGGATTGACTGAAGCTTTCTTT. This translates into CASSGSGLTEAFF.

V usage is TRBV7-2 and J usage is TRBJ1-4; D unclear. Germline CDR1 SGHTA, CDR2 FQGNSA. The CDR3 spans 15 residues. Trimming stripped 3 bases from V and 5 bases from J, with 13 bases between. The CDR3 is CASSLGRNPNEKLFF. DNA of the CDR3: TGTGCCAGCAGCTTGGGCAGGAATCCGAATGAAAAACTGTTTTTT.

The genes are TRBV7-2 and TRBJ2-5; 7 positions agree with TRBD2. The CDR3 loop spans 14 amino acids. Germline assignment: CDR1 SGHTA and CDR2 FQGNSA. With 5 bases clipped from V and 7 bases from J, the junction kept 10 bases outside the gene matches. The CDR3 loop reads CASSARSGAGTQYF. DNA of the CDR3: TGTGCCAGCAGCGCCCGAAGCGGGGCTGGGACCCAGTACTTC.

This clone was seen more than once but under ten times. The rearrangement uses TRBV5-1 and TRBJ2-2; 7 bases agree with TRBD1. CDR1 and CDR2 from the germline V gene are SGHRS and YFSETQ. CDR3 length: 17 amino acids. V lost 1 base, J lost 0 bases, and 6 bases stayed unmatched. This CDR3 reads CASSLRAGGSNTGELFF. For the CDR3, the DNA is TGCGCCAGCAGCTTGCGGGCAGGGGGATCGAACACCGGGGAGCTGTTTTTT.

The V gene is TRBV19, the J gene TRBJ1-5, with 9 bases identical to TRBD1. V shed 6 bases and J 6 bases; nucleotides not matched to a gene: 3. The V gene's germline CDR1 is LNHDA and CDR2 SQIVND (reference sequence). The CDR3 runs 13 residues. DNA of the CDR3: TGTGCCAGTAGGGGGACAGGGCTTCAGCCCCAGCATTTT. As protein: CASRGTGLQPQHF.

This clone was detected once. V is TRBV7-8 and J is TRBJ1-1; perhaps TRBD1 as D (5 bases). This CDR3 is built from 12 residues. The germline CDR1 and CDR2 sequences are SGHVS and FQNEAQ. Trimming took off 1 base at V and 11 bases at J, with 11 bases between the two ends. As DNA, the CDR3 is TGTGCCAGCAGCTTAGTTACGGGGGTTGCTTTCTTT. Its translation is CASSLVTGVAFF.

The V call is TRBV5-1, the J call TRBJ1-4; the D gene is possibly TRBD1 (5 bases). The germline V and J ends were trimmed by 0 bases and 4 bases, with 7 bases remaining between them. CDR1 SGHRS and CDR2 YFSETQ come from the germline V gene. The CDR3 covers 14 residues. The DNA for the CDR3 is TGCGCCAGCAGCTTGGCAGGGAATAATGAAAAACTGTTTTTT. Translated: CASSLAGNNEKLFF.